These T cell receptor beta chains were read from a single sample in a study of identical twins. TCRdb itself ran the 5' RACE reads through MiXCR, one entry per CDR3 protein. The sample consists of about 690,000 distinct CDR3 sequences, about 20% of them appearing once. The same data also contributed to another study, on T cells expressing NK-cell markers.

The source material was PBMCs. These receptors all come from a woman aged 18-29 years in good health. Both conserved end residues are part of each CDR3. The D gene is left open where the match is weak. Expanded clones get a size class; other rows say once, few or many, or leave the size out.

TRBJ2-1	NA	TRBV7-6	TRBD1	TGTGCCAGCAGTACGGGACAGCTTATGTTCTTC	CASSTGQLMFF
TRBJ2-1	NA	TRBV20-1	NA	TGCAGTGCTAAACGACAGACGGGGGGCTACTACAATGAGCAGTTCTTC	CSAKRQTGGYYNEQFF
TRBJ2-1	once	TRBV5-1	NA	TGCGCCAGCAGCCCCCACTATACGTTTAGCTCCTACAATGAGCAGTTCTTC	CASSPHYTFSSYNEQFF
TRBJ2-2	NA	TRBV7-2	TRBD2	TGTGCCAGCCAGACTGGTGGCGGGAGCTCCGGGGAGCTGTTTTTT	CASQTGGGSSGELFF
TRBJ2-1	NA	TRBV4-3	NA	TGCGCCAGCAGCCGGGGTGGGAGAGGCTCGGGCAATGAGCAGTTCTTC	CASSRGGRGSGNEQFF
TRBJ2-3	NA	TRBV10-1	TRBD1	TGCGCCAGCAGTGAGTTGCAGGGGGCAAGGTTGGATACGCAGTATTTT	CASSELQGARLDTQYF
TRBJ1-2	NA	TRBV27	TRBD1	TGTGCCAGCAGTTTTTTAGTACAGGGGGCGAGCATCGGTGGCTACACCTTC	CASSFLVQGASIGGYTF
TRBJ2-3	few	TRBV5-1	TRBD1	TGCGCCAGCAGCCGGACAGGTTCGGCAGATACGCAGTATTTT	CASSRTGSADTQYF
TRBJ2-2	many	TRBV12-3/TRBV12-4	NA	TGTGCCAGCAGTTTTTTCACCGGGGAGCTGTTTTTT	CASSFFTGELFF
TRBJ1-2	few	TRBV20-1	TRBD1	TGCAGTGCTAGAGTTGGACAGGGGTGGAAGGGCTACACCTTC	CSARVGQGWKGYTF
TRBJ2-7	many	TRBV6-5	TRBD2	TGTGCCAGCAGTCTACGGACTAGCGGGACCTACGAGCAGTACTTC	CASSLRTSGTYEQYF
TRBJ2-4	NA	TRBV20-1	NA	TGCAGTGCATCCGACAGCGCCAAAAACATTCAGTACTTC	CSASDSAKNIQYF
TRBJ2-1	few	TRBV20-1	TRBD2	TGCAGTGCCGACGGACTAGCGGGAGTTTATGAGCAGTTCTTC	CSADGLAGVYEQFF
TRBJ2-7	NA	TRBV12-3/TRBV12-4	TRBD2	TGTGCCAGCAGTGGATACACGGGACTAGATTCCTACGAGCAGTACTTC	CASSGYTGLDSYEQYF
TRBJ2-5	many	TRBV5-6	NA	TGTGCCAGCAGCCCTACCCTGAGAGGGGGGCGAGAGACCCAGTACTTC	CASSPTLRGGRETQYF
TRBJ2-2	NA	TRBV6-1	NA	TGTGCCAGCACCCCGGAATTCGGGGAGCTGTTTTTT	CASTPEFGELFF
TRBJ2-4	NA	TRBV20-1	NA	TGCAGTGCTGGATGGATGGGTAAAGGGTACTTC	CSAGWMGKGYF
TRBJ2-5	NA	TRBV24-1	NA	TGTGCCACCAGTGAGGGGGGGCAGGAGACCCAGTACTTC	CATSEGGQETQYF
TRBJ1-2	many	TRBV6-1	NA	TGTGCCAACATGGGGGTCTACTATGGCTACACCTTC	CANMGVYYGYTF
TRBJ2-7	many	TRBV7-2	NA	TGTGCCAGCAGCTTACAAAGGGAGCAGTACTTC	CASSLQREQYF
TRBJ1-1	many	TRBV5-1	NA	TGCGCCAGCAGCCTCCTAGGGACTGGGAACACTGAAGCTTTCTTT	CASSLLGTGNTEAFF
TRBJ2-1	many	TRBV6-1	NA	TGTGCCAGCACCGAATCAGGGGGGGCGCGTTATGAGCAGTTCTTC	CASTESGGARYEQFF
TRBJ2-2	few	TRBV5-1	TRBD2	TGCGCCAGCAGCTTGGTAGCGGGAGTCAGTAACGGGGAGCTGTTTTTT	CASSLVAGVSNGELFF
TRBJ2-6	NA	TRBV30	TRBD1	TGTGCCTGTCCTGACAGGGACTCTGGGGCCAACGTCCTGACTTTC	CACPDRDSGANVLTF
TRBJ2-3	NA	TRBV7-9	NA	TGTGCCAGCGGAGGGGATGGGGGGCTAACAGATACGCAGTATTTT	CASGGDGGLTDTQYF
TRBJ2-1	many	TRBV20-1	TRBD2	TGCAGTGCTAGACCCCCGGGACTAGCGGGGAATGAGCAGTTCTTC	CSARPPGLAGNEQFF
TRBJ1-5	NA	TRBV20-1	NA	TGCAGTGCTATCGAGTCCCGTTTTCAGCCCCAGCATTTT	CSAIESRFQPQHF
TRBJ2-1	NA	TRBV29-1	NA	TGCAGCGGTGACCGAGGCTCCTACAATGAGCAGTTCTTC	CSGDRGSYNEQFF
TRBJ2-7	NA	TRBV5-6	TRBD1	TGTGCCACCGGATCCGACGAGACAGGGGGAAGTGAGCAGTACTTC	CATGSDETGGSEQYF
TRBJ1-1	few	TRBV12-3/TRBV12-4	NA	TGTGCCAGCAGTACCTTTAACACTGAAGCTTTCTTT	CASSTFNTEAFF
TRBJ2-5	few	TRBV2	NA	TGTGCCAGCAGTGTTTACCTCCCAGCCCAAGAGACCCAGTACTTC	CASSVYLPAQETQYF
TRBJ2-7	NA	TRBV6-1	TRBD2	TGTGCCAGCAGCCGCGGACTAGCTGGCGAGCAGTACTTC	CASSRGLAGEQYF
TRBJ2-2	NA	TRBV27	NA	TGTGCCAGCAGTTTGGATCCCGGGGAGCTGTTTTTT	CASSLDPGELFF
TRBJ2-2	NA	TRBV5-1	NA	TGCGCCAGCAGCTTGCGGCAGCTCATAGACACCGGGGAGCTGTTTTTT	CASSLRQLIDTGELFF
TRBJ2-5	NA	TRBV12-3/TRBV12-4	TRBD2	TGTGCCAGCAGTTCGGGTGGCGGGGGAGGAGAGACCCAGTACTTC	CASSSGGGGGETQYF
TRBJ2-1	NA	TRBV13	NA	TGTGCCAGCAGCTTAGGAAAGGGGGTTGAGCAGTTCTTC	CASSLGKGVEQFF
TRBJ1-1	few	TRBV20-1	NA	TGCAGTGCCCTGGGGGGGGCTCCTGAAGCTTTCTTT	CSALGGAPEAFF
TRBJ2-7	few	TRBV12-3/TRBV12-4	NA	TGTGCCAGCAGTTTCTCTACGGACTCCTACGAGCAGTACTTC	CASSFSTDSYEQYF
TRBJ2-1	many	TRBV27	TRBD2	TGTGCCAGCCGTGAGCGGGGCTCCTACAATGAGCAGTTCTTC	CASRERGSYNEQFF
TRBJ1-1	few	TRBV9	NA	TGTGCCAGCAGCGTAGGGGCAGGGAGAACTGAAGCTTTCTTT	CASSVGAGRTEAFF
TRBJ1-1	NA	TRBV5-1	NA	TGCGCCAGCAGCGCGGACAGTGACACTGAAGCTTTCTTT	CASSADSDTEAFF
TRBJ2-5	NA	TRBV7-9	TRBD2	TGTGCCAGCAGCTTAGCGGGACTAGCGAGATTC	CASSLAGLARF
TRBJ2-1	NA	TRBV3-1	TRBD2	TGTGCCAGCTCCAAAGAGGTAGCGGGGAGGCCTGGTAGTGAGCAGTTCTTC	CASSKEVAGRPGSEQFF
TRBJ2-5	NA	TRBV4-3	TRBD2	TGCGCCAGCAGCCCCACCGCTAGCGGGAGGGCCGGGGTTGAGACCCAGTACTTC	CASSPTASGRAGVETQYF
TRBJ2-5	NA	TRBV5-1	NA	TGCGCCAGCAGCTTCGACGGGGGTAGGACCCAGTACTTC	CASSFDGGRTQYF
TRBJ2-3	NA	TRBV9	NA	TGTGCCAGCATGCCTGGGGGGTTGGCAGATACGCAGTATTTT	CASMPGGLADTQYF
TRBJ1-1	NA	TRBV20-1	NA	TGCAGTGCTCGACTCCCGGGGGAGCCTGAAGCTTTCTTT	CSARLPGEPEAFF
TRBJ2-1	NA	TRBV27	TRBD1	TGTGCCAGCAGTTCCGGGACAGGGTACCCAGGGGAGTTCTTC	CASSSGTGYPGEFF